Listed here is a single T cell receptor (beta chain). This specimen belongs to a study of T cell changes during pregnancy in multiple sclerosis. Here immunoSEQ multiplex PCR was the method, and the copy in TCRdb shows in-frame clones only, minus some. The sample gives 50,000 to 75,000 clones, 91% of which show up once; roughly 2% is in the top ten. The germline gives CDR1 SGHTA, CDR2 FQGNSA. This CDR3 region has 14 residues. The V and J ends lost 5 bases and 4 bases respectively, with 14 bases between them. This sequence was found in a female donor in good health, enrolled as a control in a pregnancy study. The J gene is TRBJ1-1, the V gene TRBV7-2; maybe TRBD1 (6 bases). Source: peripheral blood, taken in the third trimester of pregnancy. CDR3 nucleotide sequence: TGTGCCAGCAGCAGAACCCCAGGGGTCACTGAAGCTTTCTTT. The encoded protein is CASSRTPGVTEAFF. Full variable domain (rest looked up from reference TRBV7-2 and TRBJ1-1): GAGVSQSPSNKVTEKGKDVELRCDPISGHTALYWYRQSLGQGLEFLIYFQGNSAPDKSGLPSDRFSAERTGGSVSTLTIQRTQQEDSAVYLCASSRTPGVTEAFFGQGTRLTVV.